This T cell receptor (beta chain) was sequenced in a study of control samples from healthy donors and cancer patients. Looked up from germline, CDR1 is LNHDA and CDR2 is SQIVND (reference sequence). This CDR3 contains 17 residues. V was clipped by 6 bases and J by 0 bases; unmatched bases: 11. Only in-frame clones appear in the TCRdb table, and some are missing; sequencing was by immunoSEQ multiplex PCR. The sample lists approximately 230,000 clones, around 80% occurring once. The chain recombines TRBV19 with TRBJ1-5; 7 bases align to TRBD1. This TCR derives from a woman in her sixties or seventies with lung cancer. Source material: PBMCs. CDR3 nucleotide sequence: TGTGCCAGTAGACAAGATCGGACAGGACGTAGCAATCAGCCCCAGCATTTT. Protein: CASRQDRTGRSNQPQHF. Supplemented by reference TRBV19 and TRBJ1-5, the full variable domain reads DGGITQSPKYLFRKEGQNVTLSCEQNLNHDAMYWYRQDPGQGLRLIYYSQIVNDFQKGDIAEGYSVSREKKESFPLTVTSAQKNPTAFYLCASRQDRTGRSNQPQHFGDGTRLSIL.